This T cell receptor (beta chain) was recovered during a study of sequential checkpoint blockade in melanoma. Whole-study context: Patients were randomized 1:1 to nivolumab-then-ipilimumab or ipilimumab-then-nivolumab first-line. Both treatment sequences were followed by maintenance nivolumab.

Treatment defined: randomized to nivolumab then ipilimumab (arm A) or the reverse (arm B). None of the patients previously received DNA-damaging chemotherapy. From thawed PBMCs, live CD3+CD8+ cells negative for CD19 and CD56 were sorted. Germline CDR1 LNHDA, CDR2 SQIVND (reference sequence). The CDR3 sequence is 16 residues long. J gave up 0 bases and V 7 bases, and 8 bases lay outside the gene matches. Produced via immunoSEQ multiplex PCR; TCRdb's table is partial and in-frame only. The repertoire has about 35,000 clones, approximately 85% of them found once; the top ten carry around 5.8%. This chain uses TRBV19 with TRBJ1-3; TRBD1 matches 8 bases. This receptor was taken from a human donor with melanoma. Sequences were derived from CD8+ T cells sorted from blood (inferred from file names), sampled from a patient given nivolumab and ipilimumab in sequence. DNA of the CDR3: TGTGCCAGTACCCACAGGGGGGCCCTCTCTGGAAACACCATATATTTT. This sequence encodes CASTHRGALSGNTIYF.